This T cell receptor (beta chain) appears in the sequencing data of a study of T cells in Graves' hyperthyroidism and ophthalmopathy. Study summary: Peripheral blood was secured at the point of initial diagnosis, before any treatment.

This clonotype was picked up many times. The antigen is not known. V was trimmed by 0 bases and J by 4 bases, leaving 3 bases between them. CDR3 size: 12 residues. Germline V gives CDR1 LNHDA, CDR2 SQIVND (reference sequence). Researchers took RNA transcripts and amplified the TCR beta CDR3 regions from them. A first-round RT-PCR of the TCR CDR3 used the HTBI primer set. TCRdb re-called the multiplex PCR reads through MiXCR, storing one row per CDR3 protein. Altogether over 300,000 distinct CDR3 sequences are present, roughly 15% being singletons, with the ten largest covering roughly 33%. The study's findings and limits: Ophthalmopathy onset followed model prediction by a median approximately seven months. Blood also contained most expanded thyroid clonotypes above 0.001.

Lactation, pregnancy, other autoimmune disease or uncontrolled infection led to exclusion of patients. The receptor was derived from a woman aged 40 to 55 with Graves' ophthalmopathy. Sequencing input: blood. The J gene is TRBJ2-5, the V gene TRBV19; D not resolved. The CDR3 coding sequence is TGTGCCAGTAGTATAGAGGGAGAGACCCAGTACTTC. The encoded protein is CASSIEGETQYF.